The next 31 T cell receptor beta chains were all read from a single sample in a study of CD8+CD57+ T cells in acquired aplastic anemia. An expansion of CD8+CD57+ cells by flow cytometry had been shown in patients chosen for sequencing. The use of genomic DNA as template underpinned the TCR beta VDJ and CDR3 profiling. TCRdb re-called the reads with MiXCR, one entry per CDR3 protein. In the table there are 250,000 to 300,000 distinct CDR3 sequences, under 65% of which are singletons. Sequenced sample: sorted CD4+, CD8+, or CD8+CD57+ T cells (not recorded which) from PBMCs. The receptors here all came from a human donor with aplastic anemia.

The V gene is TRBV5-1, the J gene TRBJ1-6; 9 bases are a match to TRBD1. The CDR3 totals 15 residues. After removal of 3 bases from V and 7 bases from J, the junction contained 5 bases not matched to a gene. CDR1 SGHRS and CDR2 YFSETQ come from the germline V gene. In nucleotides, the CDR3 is TGCGCCAGCAGCTGGGGGGACAGGGAGAATTCACCCCTCCACTTT. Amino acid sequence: CASSWGDRENSPLHF. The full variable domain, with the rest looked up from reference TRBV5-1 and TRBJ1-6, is KAGVTQTPRYLIKTRGQQVTLSCSPISGHRSVSWYQQTPGQGLQFLFEYFSETQRNKGNFPGRFSGRQFSNSRSEMNVSTLELGDSALYLCASSWGDRENSPLHFGNGTRLTVT.

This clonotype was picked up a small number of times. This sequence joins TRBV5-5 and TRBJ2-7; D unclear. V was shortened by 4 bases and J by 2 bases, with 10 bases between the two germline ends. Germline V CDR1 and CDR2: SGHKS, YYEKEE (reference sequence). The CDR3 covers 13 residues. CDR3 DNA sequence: TGTGCCAGCAGCCCCCAGGCGGCCTACGAGCAGTACTTC. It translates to CASSPQAAYEQYF.

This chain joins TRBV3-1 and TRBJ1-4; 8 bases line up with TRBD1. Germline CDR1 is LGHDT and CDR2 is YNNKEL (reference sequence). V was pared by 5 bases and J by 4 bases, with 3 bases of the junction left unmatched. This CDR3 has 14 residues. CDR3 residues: CASSRGQVNEKLFF. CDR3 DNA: TGTGCCAGCAGCAGGGGACAGGTTAATGAAAAACTGTTTTTT.

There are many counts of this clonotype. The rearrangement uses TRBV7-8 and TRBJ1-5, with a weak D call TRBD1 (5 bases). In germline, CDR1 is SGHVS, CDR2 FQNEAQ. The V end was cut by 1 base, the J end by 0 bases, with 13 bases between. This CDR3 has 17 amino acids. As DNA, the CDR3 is TGTGCCAGCAGCTTAGTTTCAGGTGGGGGTAGCAATCAGCCCCAGCATTTT. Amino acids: CASSLVSGGGSNQPQHF.

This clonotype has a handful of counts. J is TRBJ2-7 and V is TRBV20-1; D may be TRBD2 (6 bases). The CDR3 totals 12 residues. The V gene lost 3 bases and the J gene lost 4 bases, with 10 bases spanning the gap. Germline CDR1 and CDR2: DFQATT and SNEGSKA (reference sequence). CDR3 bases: TGCAGTGCTAGTAGCGGACCTTACGAGCAGTACTTC. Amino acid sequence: CSASSGPYEQYF.

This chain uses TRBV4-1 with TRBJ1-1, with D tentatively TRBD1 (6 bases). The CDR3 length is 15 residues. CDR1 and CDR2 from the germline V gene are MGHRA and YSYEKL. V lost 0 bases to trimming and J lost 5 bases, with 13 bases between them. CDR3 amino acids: CASSQDTGRGTEAFF. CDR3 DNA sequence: TGCGCCAGCAGCCAAGATACAGGCAGGGGTACTGAAGCTTTCTTT.

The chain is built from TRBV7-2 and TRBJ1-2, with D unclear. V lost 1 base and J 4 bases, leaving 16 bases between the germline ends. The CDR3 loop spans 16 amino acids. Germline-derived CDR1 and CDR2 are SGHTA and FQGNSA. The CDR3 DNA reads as TGTGCCAGCAGCTTAGAAGGCAGCCATAACTCCTATGGCTACACCTTC. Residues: CASSLEGSHNSYGYTF.

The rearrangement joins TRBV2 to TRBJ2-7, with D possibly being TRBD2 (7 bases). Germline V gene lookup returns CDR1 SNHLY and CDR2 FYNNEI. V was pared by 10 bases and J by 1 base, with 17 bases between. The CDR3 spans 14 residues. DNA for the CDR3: TGTGCCATAGTGGCGGGGGCCGGATCCTACGAGCAGTACTTC. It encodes CAIVAGAGSYEQYF.

The CDR3 reads CASSRGTQIYNEQFF. The CDR3 nucleotides read TGTGCCAGTAGTCGCGGGACACAAATATACAATGAGCAGTTCTTC. J is TRBJ2-1 and V is TRBV19; the D call may be TRBD1 or TRBD2 (6 bases each). With 5 bases removed from V and 4 bases from J, the gap between germline ends came to 15 bases. The V gene's germline CDR1 is LNHDA and CDR2 SQIVND (reference sequence). This CDR3 region has 15 residues.

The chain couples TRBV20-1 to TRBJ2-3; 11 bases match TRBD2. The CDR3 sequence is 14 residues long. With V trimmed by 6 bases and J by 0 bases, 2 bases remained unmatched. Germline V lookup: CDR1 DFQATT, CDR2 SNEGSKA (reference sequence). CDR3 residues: CSARTSGSTDTQYF. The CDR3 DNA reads TGCAGTGCGCGGACTAGCGGGAGCACAGATACGCAGTATTTT.

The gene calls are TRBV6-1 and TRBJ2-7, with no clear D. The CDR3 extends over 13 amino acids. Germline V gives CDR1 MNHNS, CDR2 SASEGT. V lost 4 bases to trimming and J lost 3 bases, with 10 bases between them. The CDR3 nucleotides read TGTGCCAGCAGTGCCCCCATGAACTACGAGCAGTACTTC. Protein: CASSAPMNYEQYF.

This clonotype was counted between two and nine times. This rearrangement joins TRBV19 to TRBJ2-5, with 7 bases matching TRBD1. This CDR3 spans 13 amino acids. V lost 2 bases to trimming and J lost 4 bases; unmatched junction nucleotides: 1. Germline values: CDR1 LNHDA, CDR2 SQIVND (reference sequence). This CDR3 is CASSIRTGETQYF. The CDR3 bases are TGTGCCAGTAGTATAAGGACAGGAGAGACCCAGTACTTC. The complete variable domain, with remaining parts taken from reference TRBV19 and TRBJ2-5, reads DGGITQSPKYLFRKEGQNVTLSCEQNLNHDAMYWYRQDPGQGLRLIYYSQIVNDFQKGDIAEGYSVSREKKESFPLTVTSAQKNPTAFYLCASSIRTGETQYFGPGTRLLVL.

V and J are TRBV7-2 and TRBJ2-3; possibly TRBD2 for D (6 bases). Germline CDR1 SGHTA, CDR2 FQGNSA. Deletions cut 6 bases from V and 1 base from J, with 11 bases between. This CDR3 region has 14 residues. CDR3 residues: CASREGTGTDTQYF. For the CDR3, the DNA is TGTGCCAGCAGGGAAGGGACTGGCACAGATACGCAGTATTTT.

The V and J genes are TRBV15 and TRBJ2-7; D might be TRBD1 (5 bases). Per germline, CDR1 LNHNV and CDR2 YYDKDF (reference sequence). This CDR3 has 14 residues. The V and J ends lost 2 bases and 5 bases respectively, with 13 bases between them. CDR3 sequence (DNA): TGTGCCACCAGCAGATACAGGTTAGTCAACGAGCAGTACTTC. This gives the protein CATSRYRLVNEQYF.

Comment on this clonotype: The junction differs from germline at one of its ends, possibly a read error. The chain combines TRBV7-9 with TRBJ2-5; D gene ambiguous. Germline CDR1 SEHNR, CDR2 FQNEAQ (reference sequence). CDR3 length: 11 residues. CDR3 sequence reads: CASSLKGSQDF. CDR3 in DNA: TGTGCCAGCAGCTTAAAAGGATCCCAGGACTTC.

The CDR3 loop is CATSRDWLGGRDQETQYF. The CDR3 DNA reads TGTGCCACCAGCAGAGATTGGCTCGGGGGCCGTGACCAAGAGACCCAGTACTTC. V is TRBV15 and J is TRBJ2-5; either TRBD1 or TRBD2 may fit D (6 bases each). The V gene's germline CDR1 is LNHNV and CDR2 YYDKDF (reference sequence). This CDR3 region has 18 residues. The V end was cut by 0 bases, the J end by 0 bases, with 17 bases between.

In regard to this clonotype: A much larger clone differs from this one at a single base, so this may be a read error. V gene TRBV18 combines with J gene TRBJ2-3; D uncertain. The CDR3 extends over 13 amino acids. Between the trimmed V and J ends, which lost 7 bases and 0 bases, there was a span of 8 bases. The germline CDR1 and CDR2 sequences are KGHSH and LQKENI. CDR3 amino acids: CASLSVSTDTQYF. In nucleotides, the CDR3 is TGTGCCAGCTTATCAGTTAGCACAGATACGCAGTATTTT.

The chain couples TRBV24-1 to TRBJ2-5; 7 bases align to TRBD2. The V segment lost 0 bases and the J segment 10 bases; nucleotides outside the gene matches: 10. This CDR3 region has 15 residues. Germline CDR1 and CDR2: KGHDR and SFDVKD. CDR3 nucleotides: TGTGCCACCAGTGATTTGATGGGGGGGGGTAGAGACCAGTACTTC. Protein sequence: CATSDLMGGGRDQYF.

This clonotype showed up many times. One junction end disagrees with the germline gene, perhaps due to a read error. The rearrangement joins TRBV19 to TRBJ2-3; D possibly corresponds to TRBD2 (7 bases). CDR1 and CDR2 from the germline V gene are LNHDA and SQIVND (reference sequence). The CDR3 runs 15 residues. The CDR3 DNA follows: TGTGCCAGTAGTATAAGGAGGGGGGGCACAAATACGCAGTATTTT. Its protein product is CASSIRRGGTNTQYF.

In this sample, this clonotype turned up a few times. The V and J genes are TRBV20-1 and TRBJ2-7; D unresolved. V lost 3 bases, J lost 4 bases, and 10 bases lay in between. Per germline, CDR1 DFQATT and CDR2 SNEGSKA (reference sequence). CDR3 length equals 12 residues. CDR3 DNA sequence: TGCAGTGCTAGCTCGGATACTTACGAGCAGTACTTC. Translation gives CSASSDTYEQYF.

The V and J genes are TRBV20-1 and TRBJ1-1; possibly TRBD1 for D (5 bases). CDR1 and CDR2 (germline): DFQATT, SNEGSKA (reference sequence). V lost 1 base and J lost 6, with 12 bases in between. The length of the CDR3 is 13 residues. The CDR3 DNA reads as TGCAGTGCTAGAGTTACCGCGACAGCTGAAGCTTTCTTT. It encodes CSARVTATAEAFF.

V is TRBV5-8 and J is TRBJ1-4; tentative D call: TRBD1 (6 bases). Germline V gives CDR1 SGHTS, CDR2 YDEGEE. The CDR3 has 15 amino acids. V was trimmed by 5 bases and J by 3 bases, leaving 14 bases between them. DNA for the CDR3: TGTGCCAGCAGGACTCAGGGGCGACCTAATGAAAAACTGTTTTTT. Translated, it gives CASRTQGRPNEKLFF.

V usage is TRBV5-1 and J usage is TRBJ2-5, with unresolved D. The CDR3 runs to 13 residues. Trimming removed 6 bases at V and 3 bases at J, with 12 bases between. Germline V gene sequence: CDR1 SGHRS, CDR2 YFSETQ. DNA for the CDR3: TGCGCCAGCACCACACAGAGCGAAGAGACCCAGTACTTC. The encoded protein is CASTTQSEETQYF. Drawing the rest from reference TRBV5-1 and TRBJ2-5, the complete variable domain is KAGVTQTPRYLIKTRGQQVTLSCSPISGHRSVSWYQQTPGQGLQFLFEYFSETQRNKGNFPGRFSGRQFSNSRSEMNVSTLELGDSALYLCASTTQSEETQYFGPGTRLLVL.

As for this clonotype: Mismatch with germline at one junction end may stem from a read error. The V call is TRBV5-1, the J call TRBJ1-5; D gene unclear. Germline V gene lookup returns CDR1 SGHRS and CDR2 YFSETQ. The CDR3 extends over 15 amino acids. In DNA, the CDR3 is TGTGCCAGCAGCTTGGGTACGGACGGCAATCAGCCCCAGCATTTT. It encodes CASSLGTDGNQPQHF. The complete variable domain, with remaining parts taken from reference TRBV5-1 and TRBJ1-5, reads KAGVTQTPRYLIKTRGQQVTLSCSPISGHRSVSWYQQTPGQGLQFLFEYFSETQRNKGNFPGRFSGRQFSNSRSEMNVSTLELGDSALYLCASSLGTDGNQPQHFGDGTRLSIL.

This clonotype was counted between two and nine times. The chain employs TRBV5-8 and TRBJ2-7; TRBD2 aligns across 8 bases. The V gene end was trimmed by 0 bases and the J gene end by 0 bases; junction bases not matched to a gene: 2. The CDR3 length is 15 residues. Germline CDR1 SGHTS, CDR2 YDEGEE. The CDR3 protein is CASSLGGTSSYEQYF. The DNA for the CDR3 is TGTGCCAGCAGCTTGGGGGGGACTAGCTCCTACGAGCAGTACTTC. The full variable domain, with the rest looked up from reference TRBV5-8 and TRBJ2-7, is EAGVTQSPTHLIKTRGQQATLRCSPISGHTSVYWYQQALGLGLQFLLWYDEGEERNRGNFPPRFSGRQFPNYSSELNVNALELEDSALYLCASSLGGTSSYEQYFGPGTRLTVT.

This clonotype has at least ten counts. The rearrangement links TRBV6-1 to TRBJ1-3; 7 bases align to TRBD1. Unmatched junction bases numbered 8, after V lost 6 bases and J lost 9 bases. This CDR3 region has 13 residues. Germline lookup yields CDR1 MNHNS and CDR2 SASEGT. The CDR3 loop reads CASRNTGVGTIYF. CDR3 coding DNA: TGTGCCAGCAGAAACACAGGGGTGGGCACCATATATTTT.

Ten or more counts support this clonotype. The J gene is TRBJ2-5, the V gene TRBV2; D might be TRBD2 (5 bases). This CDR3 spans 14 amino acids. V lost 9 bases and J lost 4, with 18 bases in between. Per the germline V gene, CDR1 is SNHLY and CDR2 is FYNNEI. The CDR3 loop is CASAGSPGGETQYF. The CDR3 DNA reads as TGTGCCAGTGCGGGTTCCCCCGGTGGAGAGACCCAGTACTTC.

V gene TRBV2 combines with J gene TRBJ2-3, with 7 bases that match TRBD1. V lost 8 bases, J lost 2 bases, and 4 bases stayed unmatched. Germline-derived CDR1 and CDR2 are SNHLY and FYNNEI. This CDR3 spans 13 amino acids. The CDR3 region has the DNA TGTGCCAGCTTGGACAGGTACACAGATACGCAGTATTTT. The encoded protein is CASLDRYTDTQYF.

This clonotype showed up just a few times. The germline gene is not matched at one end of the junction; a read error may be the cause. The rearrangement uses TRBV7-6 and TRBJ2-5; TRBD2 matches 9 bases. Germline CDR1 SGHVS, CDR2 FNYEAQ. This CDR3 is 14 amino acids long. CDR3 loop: CTSTRVAGEGTQYF. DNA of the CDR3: TGTACCAGCACCAGGGTAGCGGGAGAGGGGACCCAGTACTTC.

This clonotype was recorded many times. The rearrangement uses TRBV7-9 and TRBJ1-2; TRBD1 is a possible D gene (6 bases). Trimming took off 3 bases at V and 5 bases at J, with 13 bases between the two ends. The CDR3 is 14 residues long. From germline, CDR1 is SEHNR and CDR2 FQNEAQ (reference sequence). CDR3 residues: CASSFTGKGYGYTF. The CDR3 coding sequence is TGTGCCAGCAGCTTCACAGGGAAGGGGTATGGCTACACCTTC.

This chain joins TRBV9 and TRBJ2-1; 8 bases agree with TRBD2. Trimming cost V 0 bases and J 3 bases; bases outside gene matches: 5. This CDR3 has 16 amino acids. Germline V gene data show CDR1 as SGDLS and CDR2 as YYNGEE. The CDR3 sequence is CASSVAGAGVYNEQFF. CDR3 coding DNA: TGTGCCAGCAGCGTAGCAGGAGCGGGAGTCTACAATGAGCAGTTCTTC.